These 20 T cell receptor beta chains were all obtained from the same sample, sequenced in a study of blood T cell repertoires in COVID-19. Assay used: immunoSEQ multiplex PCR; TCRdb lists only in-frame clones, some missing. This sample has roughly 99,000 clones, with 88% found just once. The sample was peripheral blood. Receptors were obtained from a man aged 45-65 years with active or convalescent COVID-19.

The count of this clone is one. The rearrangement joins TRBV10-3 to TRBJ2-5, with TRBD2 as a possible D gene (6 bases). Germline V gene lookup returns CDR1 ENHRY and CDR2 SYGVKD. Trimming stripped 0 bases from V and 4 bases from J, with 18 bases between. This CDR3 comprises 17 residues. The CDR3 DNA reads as TGTGCCATCAGTGAGTCCGTGACTAGGGGCTTTGTAGAGACCCAGTACTTC. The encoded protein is CAISESVTRGFVETQYF.

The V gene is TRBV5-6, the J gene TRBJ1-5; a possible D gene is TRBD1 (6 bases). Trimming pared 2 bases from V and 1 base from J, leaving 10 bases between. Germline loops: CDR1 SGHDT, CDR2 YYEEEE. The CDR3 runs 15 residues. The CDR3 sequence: CASSFGTTSNQPQHF. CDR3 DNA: TGTGCCAGCAGCTTTGGGACAACGAGCAATCAGCCCCAGCATTTT.

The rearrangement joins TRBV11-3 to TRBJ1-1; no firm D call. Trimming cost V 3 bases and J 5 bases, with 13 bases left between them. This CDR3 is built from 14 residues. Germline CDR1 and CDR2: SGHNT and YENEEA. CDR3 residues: CASSLEGGRTEAFF. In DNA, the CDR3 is TGTGCCAGCAGCTTGGAGGGAGGGCGGACTGAAGCTTTCTTT.

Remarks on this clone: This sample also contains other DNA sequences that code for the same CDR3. The CDR3 sequence: CASWLAGAYEQYF. The CDR3 nucleotides are TGTGCCAGCTGGTTAGCGGGAGCTTATGAGCAGTACTTC. The genes are TRBV6-5 and TRBJ2-7, with 9 positions matching TRBD2. The CDR3 is 13 amino acids. The V segment lost 8 bases and the J segment 7 bases; nucleotides outside the gene matches: 9. The germline CDR1 and CDR2 sequences are MNHEY and SVGAGI.

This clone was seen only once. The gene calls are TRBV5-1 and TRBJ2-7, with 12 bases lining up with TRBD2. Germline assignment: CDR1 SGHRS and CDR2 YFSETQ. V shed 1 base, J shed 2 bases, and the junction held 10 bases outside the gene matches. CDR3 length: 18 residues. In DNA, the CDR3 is TGCGCCAGCAGCTTGAGGCTAGCGGGAGGGCAAGTGGCCTACGAGCAGTACTTC. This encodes CASSLRLAGGQVAYEQYF.

The CDR3 coding sequence is TGTGCCAGCAGCTCCACTAGCGGCAGCACAGATACGCAGTATTTT. Translating gives CASSSTSGSTDTQYF. The chain joins TRBV6-5 to TRBJ2-3; TRBD2 matches 8 bases. V was pared by 6 bases and J by 0 bases, with 5 bases of the junction left unmatched. The CDR3 consists of 15 residues. Germline CDR1 MNHEY, CDR2 SVGAGI.

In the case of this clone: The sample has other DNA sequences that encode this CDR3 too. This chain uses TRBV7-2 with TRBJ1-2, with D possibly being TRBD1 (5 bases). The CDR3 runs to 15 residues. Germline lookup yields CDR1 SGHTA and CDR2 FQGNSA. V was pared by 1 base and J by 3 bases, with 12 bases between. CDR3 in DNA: TGTGCCAGCAGCTTAGACCCAGGGAATCACTATGGCTACACCTTC. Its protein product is CASSLDPGNHYGYTF.

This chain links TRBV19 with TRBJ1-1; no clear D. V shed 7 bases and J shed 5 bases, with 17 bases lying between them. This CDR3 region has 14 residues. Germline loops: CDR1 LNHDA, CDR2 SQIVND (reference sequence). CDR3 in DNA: TGTGCCAGTATTTCCCGGGGAGAGGGAACTGAAGCTTTCTTT. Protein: CASISRGEGTEAFF.

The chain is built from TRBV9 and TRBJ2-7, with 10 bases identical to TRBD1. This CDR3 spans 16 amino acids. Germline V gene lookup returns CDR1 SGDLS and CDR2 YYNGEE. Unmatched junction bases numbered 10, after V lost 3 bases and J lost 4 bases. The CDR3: CASSDRDRGLQYEQYF. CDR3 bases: TGTGCCAGCAGCGACCGGGACAGGGGCCTCCAGTACGAGCAGTACTTC.

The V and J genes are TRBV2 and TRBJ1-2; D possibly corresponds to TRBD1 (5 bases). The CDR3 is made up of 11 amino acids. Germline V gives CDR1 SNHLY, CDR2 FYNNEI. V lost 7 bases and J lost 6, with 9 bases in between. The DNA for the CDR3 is TGTGCCAGCACTAACAGGAATGGCTACACCTTC. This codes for CASTNRNGYTF.

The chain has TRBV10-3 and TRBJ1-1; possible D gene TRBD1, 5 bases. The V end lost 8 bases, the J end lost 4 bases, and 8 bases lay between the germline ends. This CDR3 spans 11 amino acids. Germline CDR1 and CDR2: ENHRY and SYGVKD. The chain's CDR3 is CAISGGTEAFF. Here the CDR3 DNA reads TGTGCCATCTCGGGGGGCACTGAAGCTTTCTTT.

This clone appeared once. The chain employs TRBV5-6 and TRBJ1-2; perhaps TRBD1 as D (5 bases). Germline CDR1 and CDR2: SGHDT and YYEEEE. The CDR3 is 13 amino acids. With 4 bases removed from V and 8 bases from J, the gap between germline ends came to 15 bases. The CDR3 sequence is CASSPGGSRGYTF. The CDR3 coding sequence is TGTGCCAGCAGCCCGGGGGGGTCGAGGGGCTACACCTTC.

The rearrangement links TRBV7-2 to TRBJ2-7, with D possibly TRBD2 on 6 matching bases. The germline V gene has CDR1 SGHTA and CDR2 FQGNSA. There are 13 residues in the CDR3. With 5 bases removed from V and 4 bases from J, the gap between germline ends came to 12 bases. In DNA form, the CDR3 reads TGTGCCAGCAGCAAGGGACTCCTGTACGAGCAGTACTTC. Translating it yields CASSKGLLYEQYF.

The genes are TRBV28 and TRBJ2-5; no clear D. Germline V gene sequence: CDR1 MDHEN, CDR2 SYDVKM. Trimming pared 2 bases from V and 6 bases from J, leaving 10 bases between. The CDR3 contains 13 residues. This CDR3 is CASSLKLPQTQYF. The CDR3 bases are TGTGCCAGCAGTTTAAAACTGCCCCAGACCCAGTACTTC.

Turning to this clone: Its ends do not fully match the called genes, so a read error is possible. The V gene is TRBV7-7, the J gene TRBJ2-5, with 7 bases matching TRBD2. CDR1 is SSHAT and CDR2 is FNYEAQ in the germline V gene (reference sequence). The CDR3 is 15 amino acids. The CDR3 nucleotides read TGTGCTAGCAGCTTACAAGCGGGGCACCAAGAGACCCAGTACTTC. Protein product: CASSLQAGHQETQYF.

In nucleotides, the CDR3 is TGTGCCAGCTCACAATCCCTCCCGCCCGGCGCGGATGGCTACACCTTC. It encodes CASSQSLPPGADGYTF. The V call is TRBV18, the J call TRBJ1-2; D gene unclear. Germline assignment: CDR1 KGHSH and CDR2 LQKENI. The germline V and J ends were trimmed by 4 bases and 6 bases, with 21 bases remaining between them. The CDR3 length is 16 residues.

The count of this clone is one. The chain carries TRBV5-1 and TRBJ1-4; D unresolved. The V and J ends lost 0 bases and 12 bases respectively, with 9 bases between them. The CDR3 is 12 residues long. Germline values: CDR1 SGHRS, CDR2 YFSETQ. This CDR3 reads CASSLGGRELFF. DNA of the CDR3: TGCGCCAGCAGCTTGGGTGGGAGAGAACTGTTTTTT. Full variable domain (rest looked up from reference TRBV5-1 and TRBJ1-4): KAGVTQTPRYLIKTRGQQVTLSCSPISGHRSVSWYQQTPGQGLQFLFEYFSETQRNKGNFPGRFSGRQFSNSRSEMNVSTLELGDSALYLCASSLGGRELFFGSGTQLSVL.

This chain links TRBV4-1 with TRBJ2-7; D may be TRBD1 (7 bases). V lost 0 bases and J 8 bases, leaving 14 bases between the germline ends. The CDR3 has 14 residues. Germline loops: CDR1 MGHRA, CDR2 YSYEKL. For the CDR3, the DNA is TGCGCCAGCAGCCAAGAGAGCAGGGGGGAACAGCAGTACTTC. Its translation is CASSQESRGEQQYF.

The CDR3 nucleotides are TGCGCCAGCAGCTCCGGACAGGGGACGGTGGAGACCCAGTACTTC. The encoded protein is CASSSGQGTVETQYF. The chain is built from TRBV5-1 and TRBJ2-5, with TRBD1 matching 9 bases. This CDR3 is 15 amino acids long. V gave up 3 bases and J gave up 5 bases; unmatched junction bases: 8. The V gene's germline CDR1 is SGHRS and CDR2 YFSETQ.

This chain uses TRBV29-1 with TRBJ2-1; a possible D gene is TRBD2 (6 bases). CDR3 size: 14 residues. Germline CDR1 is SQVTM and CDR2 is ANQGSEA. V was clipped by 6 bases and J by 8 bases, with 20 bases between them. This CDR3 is CSVVRGGAGDEQFF. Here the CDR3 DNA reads TGCAGCGTGGTTCGGGGCGGGGCTGGCGATGAGCAGTTCTTC.